The sequence of this T cell receptor beta chain was determined in a study of monozygotic twins with inflammatory bowel disease. Study conclusions and caveats: Distinction of different T cell subtypes was not possible.

In the case of this clonotype: What it binds is unknown.

Blood samples of 2 to 3 ml were drawn from every donor. The CDR3 runs to 12 residues. Germline CDR1 is MNHEY and CDR2 is SVGEGT. Researchers ran eight separate cDNA reactions for each sample. From the 5' RACE reads, TCRdb lists one entry per CDR3 protein and no DNA. This repertoire comprises more than 110,000 distinct CDR3 sequences; its ten largest clones make up 0.95% to 1.5%. The rearrangement uses TRBV6-2 or TRBV6-3 and TRBJ2-3. The sequence derives from a human donor with ulcerative colitis or Crohn's disease, or a healthy co-twin of an affected twin (not recorded which). What was sequenced was blood. The CDR3: CASRKNTDTQYF.